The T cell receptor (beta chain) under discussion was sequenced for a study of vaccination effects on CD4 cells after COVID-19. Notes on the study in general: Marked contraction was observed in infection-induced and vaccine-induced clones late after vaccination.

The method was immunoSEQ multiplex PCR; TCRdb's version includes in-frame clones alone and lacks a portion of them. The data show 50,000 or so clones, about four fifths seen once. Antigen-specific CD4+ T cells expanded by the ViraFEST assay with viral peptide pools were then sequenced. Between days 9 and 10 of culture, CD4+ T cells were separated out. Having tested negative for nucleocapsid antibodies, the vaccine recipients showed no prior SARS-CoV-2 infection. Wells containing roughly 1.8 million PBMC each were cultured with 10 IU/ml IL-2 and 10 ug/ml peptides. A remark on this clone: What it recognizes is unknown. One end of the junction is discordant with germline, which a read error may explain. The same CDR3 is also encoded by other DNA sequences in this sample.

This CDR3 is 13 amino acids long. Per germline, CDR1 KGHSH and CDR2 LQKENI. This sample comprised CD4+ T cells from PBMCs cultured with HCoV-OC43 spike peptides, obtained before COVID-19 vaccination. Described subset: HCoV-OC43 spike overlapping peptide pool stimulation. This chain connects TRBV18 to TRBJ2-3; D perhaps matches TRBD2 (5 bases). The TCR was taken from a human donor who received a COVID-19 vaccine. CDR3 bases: TGTGCTAGCTCACCATCAGGCCGGGGTACGCAGTATTTT. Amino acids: CASSPSGRGTQYF.